This T cell receptor (beta chain) was sequenced for a study of blood T cell repertoires in COVID-19. Overall study context: Sites across the United States, Italy and Spain contributed samples from acute and convalescent COVID-19. In each case, the material was cDNA or gDNA derived from T cells, B-cell-depleted T cells, or PBMCs.

Original methodology: Amplified reference gene primers provided the basis for estimating nucleated cell counts. The method was immunoSEQ multiplex PCR; TCRdb's version includes in-frame clones alone and lacks a portion of them. Clone size and V and J calls were adopted from that table, with D and trimming inferred from the DNA. The sample records about 240,000 clones, 82% being singletons. Germline CDR1 and CDR2: MNHNY and SVGAGI (reference sequence). V lost 5 bases and J lost 1; bases outside the gene matches: 15. The length of the CDR3 is 19 residues. Sequences were obtained from peripheral blood. The sequence was obtained from an older woman with acute or convalescent COVID-19. The rearrangement links TRBV6-6 to TRBJ2-7, with 12 bases fitting TRBD2. Here the CDR3 reads CASSLGLAGYTRGSYEQYF. The CDR3 DNA reads as TGTGCCAGCAGTCTGGGACTAGCGGGCTATACAAGGGGGTCCTACGAGCAGTACTTC.